This TCR beta chain was documented in a study of blood T cell repertoires in COVID-19. Overall study context: From T cells, B-cell-depleted T cells, or PBMCs came the material, which was cDNA or gDNA.

The germline V gene encodes CDR1 MNHEY and CDR2 SVGAGI. This CDR3 is 16 amino acids long. Trimming stripped 4 bases from V and 0 bases from J, with 10 bases between. Data came from immunoSEQ multiplex PCR; TCRdb stores just in-frame clones and leaves some out. The table records fewer than 350,000 clones, more than 75% of them present only once. The chain employs TRBV6-5 and TRBJ1-6; the D is unclear. Sequenced input: peripheral blood. This clonotype was obtained from a woman aged 30 to 39 who had recovered from COVID-19. CDR3 protein: CASSLLWSSYNSPLHF. The CDR3 DNA reads TGTGCCAGCAGTTTACTGTGGAGCTCCTATAATTCACCCCTCCACTTT.